The source of this T cell receptor beta chain is a study of blood T cells in healthy people across ages. With a J-beta primer mix and a sample-barcoded 5' primer, a second PCR ran about 6 to 11 cycles. TCRdb processed the 5' RACE reads anew with MiXCR; each CDR3 protein has one entry. The sample holds over a million distinct CDR3 sequences; around 45% are singletons and the top ten take 18%. Unmatched junction bases numbered 7, after V lost 1 base and J lost 11 bases. The CDR3 contains 13 residues. The source material was blood. V is TRBV12-3 or TRBV12-4 and J is TRBJ2-7, with 8 bases that match TRBD2. The clonotype originates from a woman aged 55 to 70 in good health. CDR3 amino acids: CASSLVSGGAKYF. The CDR3 DNA follows: TGTGCCAGCAGTTTAGTGTCGGGGGGGGCGAAGTACTTC.